This T cell receptor (beta chain) is drawn from a study of T cells in Graves' hyperthyroidism and ophthalmopathy. Study-level findings and limits: Clonotypes that were expanded in thyroid above 0.001 mostly appeared in blood too.

Notes on this clonotype: Its cognate antigen is unknown.

Researchers took RNA transcripts and amplified the TCR beta CDR3 regions from them. HTBI primers drove first-round RT-PCR of the TCR CDR3. TCRdb passed the multiplex PCR reads through MiXCR, listing each CDR3 protein once. The sample holds fewer than 500,000 distinct CDR3 sequences; about 14% are singletons and the top ten take around a fifth. The CDR3 has 15 amino acids. Trimming removed 6 bases from V and 6 bases from J; junction bases left unmatched: 6. Germline V CDR1 and CDR2: KGHSH, LQKENI. This clonotype was obtained from a woman aged 25 to 39 with Graves' ophthalmopathy. Sequencing input: blood. The chain is built from TRBV18 and TRBJ1-4, with TRBD1 matching 11 bases. The CDR3 reads CASSRDRGFDEKLFF. DNA of the CDR3: TGTGCCAGCTCTCGGGACAGGGGGTTTGATGAAAAACTGTTTTTT.